This note documents a single T cell receptor beta chain sequence. The target of this receptor is not known. There are no base qualities to consult, and no much larger clone falls within one base. The trim is 4 bases for V and 2 bases for J, with a gap of 15 bases between the germline ends. The germline V gene yields SGHRS for CDR1 and YFSETQ for CDR2. The CDR3 spans 15 residues, from the cysteine through the phenylalanine. The DNA shown is the 45-base CDR3, in frame from base 1. TCR CDR3 regions were amplified from genomic DNA by multiplex PCR using the deep immunoSEQ assay. Extracted genomic DNA from each cell subset was distributed evenly across all wells of several immunoSEQ 96-well plates, and each plate was treated as a replicate. Each replicate PCR for sorted subsets received about 0.2 ug genomic DNA, equal to about 30,000 T cell genomes. Purified libraries were quantified with a Qubit 3.0 fluorometer, sized on a Bioanalyzer 2100, and re-quantified with the KAPA Library Quantification kit. A separate single-read 150-cycle Illumina NextSeq 550 flow cell was used to sequence each immunoSEQ 96-well plate. From the authors' description of their analysis: The immunoSEQ output contained only junctional sequences without quality scores, so filtering could not match that applied to full-length reads. To assign V/J genes and CDR3, sequences were annotated using PyIR, a Python wrapper for IgBLAST v1.9, with IMGT germline references. Reads with weak V/J assignments (E-value above 1e-6), missing CDR3, stop codons, out-of-frame junctions, or ambiguous translated residues were removed. A V3J clonotype was defined by an identical inferred V gene, J gene, and CDR3 amino acid sequence. To compute the percentage overlap between repertoires, the number of shared unique clonotypes was divided by the size of the smaller repertoire. Richness of each repertoire was evaluated using RTK rarefaction, the Chao1 estimator, and Recon v2.1 estimates of unobserved clonotypes. Generation probabilities for all TCRbeta clonotypes obtained by the gDNA method from a handful of donors were computed using OLGA. TCRdb re-hosts the immuneACCESS table, in-frame sequences only. Its copies lack some clones; in the studies checked, an unresolved V gene accounts for under half of them, and the cause for the rest is not known. V and J calls and clone size are given by that table; D and trimming were obtained from the DNA. The sample includes roughly 2,500,000 clones, with roughly 93% observed a single time. The ten largest clones take up about 0.39% of the sample.

Donors were healthy HIV-negative adults with no recently reported acute infections or vaccinations. Every donor was a Caucasian adult living in Nashville, Tennessee, USA. Magnetic negative selection was used to enrich CD4+ T cells, after which naive cells were positively selected on CD45RA and the negative fraction became the memory subset. Blood was collected by leukapheresis, and PBMCs were isolated by Ficoll-Histopaque density gradient centrifugation and then cryopreserved in liquid nitrogen vapor phase. Analytical flow cytometry was used to check the purity and quantity of each magnetically sorted T cell population. From each sorted fraction, genomic DNA was isolated and quantified by UV absorbance on a Nanodrop 2000c. This sample is drawn from a study of shared clonotypes between healthy human individuals (dated by TCRdb to 2018 to 2021). Broadly, across the study: Three men and two women, aged 18 to 49 years, made up the cohort. For each donor, CD4 naive and CD4 memory were each run on three plates, CD8 naive on two plates, and CD8 memory on one plate. The study deeply sequenced blood TCR repertoires of about five healthy adults to estimate repertoire size and the extent of clonotype sharing between individuals. To increase sequencing depth and limit assay-specific biases, TCR repertoire library preparation and sequencing were carried out by different laboratories using diverse techniques. Between about 0.9 and 8.9 billion PBMCs per donor were obtained by leukapheresis.

Results and caveats for the whole study, not just this receptor: Compared with non-shared clonotypes, the clonotypes found in all four sorted-subset donors had higher generation probabilities. Larger estimated clonotype richness was generally found for naive subsets than for memory subsets. Sampling was restricted to blood, and TCR repertoires in tissues likely differ from the TCR repertoires found in blood. Even with the large sequencing depth, rarefaction of the sorted-subset datasets indicated that sequencing was incomplete. The genetic and exposure-history diversity represented was limited by the small number of donors. When a handful of donors were compared, the shared fraction of clonotypes was around 5% for naive CD4, more than 3% for naive CD8, 2.3% for memory CD4, and roughly 0.4% for memory CD8. Pairwise subsampling indicated that sequencing depth was expected to affect the degree of clonotype sharing among donors.

Material for sequencing was naive CD4+ T cells from PBMCs. The sample's cell subset or site label, in plain terms: CD45RA+ positively selected. The sequence came from a man aged 18 to 29 in good health. Some clones in this sample may be carry-over from other donors' samples. This chain is built from TRBV5-1 and TRBJ2-5, with TRBD2 perhaps the D gene, on 5 matching bases. The CDR3 amino acid sequence is: CASSPRATEQETQYF. The sequenced DNA: TGCGCCAGCAGCCCGAGGGCAACCGAGCAAGAGACCCAGTACTTC. The full variable domain, with segments outside the CDR3 supplied by the reference TRBV5-1 and TRBJ2-5 proteins, appears as KAGVTQTPRYLIKTRGQQVTLSCSPISGHRSVSWYQQTPGQGLQFLFEYFSETQRNKGNFPGRFSGRQFSNSRSEMNVSTLELGDSALYLCASSPRATEQETQYFGPGTRLLVL.